This paragraph covers one TCR beta chain sequence. This sample was taken from a study of cytomegalovirus exposure and HLA in healthy donors. Amplification used 60 Vbeta primers and 13 Jbeta primers. Libraries were prepared by immunoSEQ multiplex PCR; TCRdb keeps only in-frame clonotypes and omits some of them. The sample includes around 170,000 clones, around 80% of them seen just once. The germline gives CDR1 SGHNT, CDR2 YENEEA. This CDR3 is built from 13 residues. V gave up 5 bases and J gave up 4 bases, with 11 bases separating them. The sequence derives from a middle-aged woman in good health and CMV-seropositive. The V call is TRBV11-3, the J call TRBJ1-1; the D gene is possibly TRBD1 (5 bases). What was sequenced was PBMCs. This CDR3 is CASSAQGGTEAFF. The CDR3 DNA follows: TGTGCCAGCAGCGCCCAGGGAGGCACTGAAGCTTTCTTT.